Shown below are 15 T cell receptor beta chains from a single sample sequenced in a study of OX40 agonist ivuxolimab in advanced cancers. Assay used: immunoSEQ multiplex PCR; TCRdb lists only in-frame clones, some missing. The data contain 75,000 to 100,000 clones, more than 80% of them singletons. The input for sequencing was CD4+ or CD8+ T cells sorted from blood, taken in a trial of the OX40 agonist ivuxolimab. The receptor set was obtained from an adult with an advanced solid tumor such as melanoma, head and neck, liver or kidney cancer.

This sequence joins TRBV5-1 and TRBJ2-2; D not certain. The CDR3 covers 16 residues. V lost 0 bases to trimming and J lost 1 base, with 10 bases between them. The germline CDR1 and CDR2 sequences are SGHRS and YFSETQ. The CDR3 sequence is CASSLVAAGNTGELFF. The CDR3 DNA follows: TGCGCCAGCAGCTTGGTGGCCGCTGGGAACACCGGGGAGCTGTTTTTT.

This rearrangement joins TRBV29-1 to TRBJ2-3; TRBD1 or TRBD2 may be the D gene (5 bases each). This CDR3 spans 13 amino acids. V lost 6 bases and J 3 bases, leaving 13 bases between the germline ends. Germline assignment: CDR1 SQVTM and CDR2 ANQGSEA. The CDR3 here is CSVGEWGTDTQYF. The CDR3 DNA follows: TGCAGCGTGGGGGAATGGGGGACAGATACGCAGTATTTT.

The chain is built from TRBV7-2 and TRBJ1-1, with unresolved D. V shed 5 bases and J shed 3 bases, with 4 bases lying between them. The CDR3 is made up of 11 amino acids. Germline lookup yields CDR1 SGHTA and CDR2 FQGNSA. CDR3 in amino acids: CASSPDTEAFF. CDR3 coding DNA: TGTGCCAGCAGCCCGGACACTGAAGCTTTCTTT.

V and J are TRBV6-1 and TRBJ2-4; no clear D gene. CDR3 length: 18 residues. With 0 bases removed from V and 0 bases from J, the gap between germline ends came to 15 bases. Germline CDR1 is MNHNS and CDR2 is SASEGT. In DNA form, the CDR3 reads TGTGCCAGCAGTGAAGCTCCGGGCCACCAAATAGCCAAAAACATTCAGTACTTC. It yields the protein CASSEAPGHQIAKNIQYF.

This chain joins TRBV5-1 and TRBJ1-2; 9 positions agree with TRBD1. Unmatched junction bases numbered 10, after V lost 4 bases and J lost 3 bases. The CDR3 has 16 amino acids. Germline lookup yields CDR1 SGHRS and CDR2 YFSETQ. CDR3 nucleotide sequence: TGCGCCAGCAGCAGTTTACAGGGGGCAACGGACTATGGCTACACCTTC. It translates to CASSSLQGATDYGYTF.

The chain is built from TRBV19 and TRBJ2-1; D not resolved. The V gene's germline CDR1 is LNHDA and CDR2 SQIVND (reference sequence). The CDR3 is made up of 12 amino acids. Trimming took off 4 bases at V and 6 bases at J, with 7 bases between the two ends. CDR3 DNA sequence: TGTGCCAGTAGTAAACAAAGCAATGAGCAGTTCTTC. Protein: CASSKQSNEQFF.

The chain has TRBV18 and TRBJ2-5; no firm D call. Germline CDR1 KGHSH, CDR2 LQKENI. V lost 3 bases and J lost 3, with 8 bases in between. The CDR3 spans 13 residues. CDR3 DNA: TGTGCCAGCTCACCTCAATCGAAAGAGACCCAGTACTTC. Translating gives CASSPQSKETQYF.

The chain couples TRBV6-5 to TRBJ1-4; D is unresolved. With 0 bases removed from V and 8 bases from J, the gap between germline ends came to 16 bases. Germline CDR1 is MNHEY and CDR2 is SVGAGI. This CDR3 comprises 16 residues. CDR3 loop: CASSYSFGRLEEKLFF. CDR3 DNA sequence: TGTGCCAGCAGTTACTCGTTTGGACGGCTGGAAGAAAAACTGTTTTTT.

The chain is built from TRBV4-1 and TRBJ1-1, with D possibly being TRBD1 (6 bases). The CDR3 runs to 17 residues. Trimming took 3 bases from V and 0 from J, leaving 17 bases between them. Germline values: CDR1 MGHRA, CDR2 YSYEKL. The CDR3 protein is CASSHPWAGVMNTEAFF. In DNA form, the CDR3 reads TGCGCCAGCAGCCACCCCTGGGCAGGGGTCATGAACACTGAAGCTTTCTTT.

V gene TRBV11-1 combines with J gene TRBJ2-5, with D perhaps TRBD1 or TRBD2 (5 bases each). V shed 4 bases and J shed 0 bases, with 15 bases lying between them. The CDR3 spans 16 residues. Germline CDR1 and CDR2: SGHAT and FQDESV (reference sequence). CDR3 loop: CASSSSWGRYQETQYF. Here the CDR3 DNA reads TGTGCCAGCAGCTCGAGCTGGGGACGGTACCAAGAGACCCAGTACTTC.

The chain employs TRBV25-1 and TRBJ2-2; 11 positions match TRBD1. This CDR3 is 18 amino acids long. Per germline, CDR1 MGHDK and CDR2 SYGVNS. V trimming: 2 bases; J trimming: 5 bases; junction bases outside the gene matches: 10. CDR3 residues: CASSEIQGTGGSTGELFF. The CDR3 DNA reads as TGTGCCAGCAGTGAAATCCAAGGGACAGGGGGTAGTACCGGGGAGCTGTTTTTT.

In this sample, this clone turned up a few times. V is TRBV7-2 and J is TRBJ1-5; weak D call: TRBD1 (5 bases). This CDR3 is built from 14 residues. Germline V CDR1 and CDR2: SGHTA, FQGNSA. V lost 5 bases to trimming and J lost 2 bases, with 10 bases between them. The CDR3 region has the DNA TGTGCCAGCAGCCCCGGGGGTGGCAATCAGCCCCAGCATTTT. Translation gives CASSPGGGNQPQHF.

This clone was counted a few times. The chain links TRBV5-4 to TRBJ1-1; D is undetermined. The V gene's germline CDR1 is SGHNT and CDR2 YYREEE (reference sequence). CDR3 length: 14 residues. The V gene lost 4 bases and the J gene lost 0 bases, with 10 bases spanning the gap. CDR3 sequence: CASSRPSVNTEAFF. DNA of the CDR3: TGTGCCAGCAGCCGACCCTCCGTGAACACTGAAGCTTTCTTT.

V is TRBV19 and J is TRBJ2-3, with D perhaps TRBD1 (5 bases). Germline loops: CDR1 LNHDA, CDR2 SQIVND (reference sequence). The V end was cut by 5 bases, the J end by 4 bases, with 7 bases between. The CDR3 extends over 12 amino acids. The CDR3 bases are TGTGCCAGTAGTTCCAGGGCAGATACGCAGTATTTT. Residues: CASSSRADTQYF.

V gene TRBV6-1 combines with J gene TRBJ1-4, with 7 bases fitting TRBD1. CDR1 and CDR2 from the germline V gene are MNHNS and SASEGT. This CDR3 has 14 residues. Losses at the gene ends were 7 bases for V and 7 bases for J; bases not matched to a gene: 9. This CDR3 is CASKSGTEGEKLFF. As DNA, the CDR3 is TGTGCCAGCAAATCCGGGACAGAAGGTGAAAAACTGTTTTTT.